This T cell receptor beta chain was sequenced in a study of response to subunit inactivated influenza vaccine. This clonotype was found many times. One entry per CDR3 protein results from TCRdb running MiXCR on the RT-PCR reads. Among more than 700,000 distinct CDR3 sequences listed, about 20% were seen once. The CDR3 length is 13 residues. Looked up from germline, CDR1 is LGHNA and CDR2 is YNFKEQ. V lost 0 bases, J lost 10 bases, and 10 bases lay in between. This clonotype was obtained from a man aged 50 to 60 who received an inactivated influenza vaccine. Sequencing was performed on PBMCs from blood, taken 5 days after vaccination. This chain joins TRBV4-2 and TRBJ2-1, with D uncertain. The CDR3 loop is CASSQERHHEQFF. For the CDR3, the DNA is TGTGCCAGCAGCCAAGAAAGACACCACGAGCAGTTCTTC.